Below are 16 T cell receptor beta chains sequenced from a single sample in a study of blood T cells in healthy people across ages. Primed by a sample-barcoded 5' primer and a J-beta primer mix, a second PCR proceeded for about 7 to 11 cycles. TCRdb recomputed calls from the 5' RACE reads with MiXCR, one row per CDR3 protein. Of hundreds of thousands of distinct CDR3 sequences in the sample, 44% were seen once. Sequenced sample: blood. Receptors were obtained from a man aged 55 to 70 in good health.

The J gene is TRBJ2-7, the V gene TRBV27; D is undetermined. The V gene's germline CDR1 is MNHEY and CDR2 SMNVEV (reference sequence). CDR3 length: 15 amino acids. V lost 2 bases and J lost 1, with 12 bases in between. The CDR3 sequence: CASSLRAERSYEQYF. In DNA, the CDR3 is TGTGCCAGCAGTTTACGGGCAGAACGGTCCTACGAGCAGTACTTC.

This clonotype turned up a few times. A clone one base away is much larger, so this may be a read error. The rearrangement links TRBV7-9 to TRBJ2-7, with no clear D. The DNA matches TRBJ2-5 better at its end, which makes the J call doubtful. The CDR3 loop spans 10 amino acids. CDR1 SEHNR and CDR2 FQNEAQ come from the germline V gene (reference sequence). CDR3: CASSIETQYF. DNA of the CDR3: TGTGCCAGCAGCATAGAGACCCAGTACTTC.

This chain connects TRBV13 to TRBJ2-7, with TRBD2 identical over 12 bases. The CDR3 is made up of 15 amino acids. Germline V CDR1 and CDR2: PRHDT, FYEKMQ (reference sequence). The V segment lost 5 bases and the J segment 7 bases; nucleotides outside the gene matches: 9. As DNA, the CDR3 is TGTGCCAGCAGCCCAGGACTAGCGGGGTTAAATGAGCAGTACTTC. Amino acid sequence: CASSPGLAGLNEQYF.

J is TRBJ2-3 and V is TRBV6-1; TRBD1 matches 7 bases. Germline lookup yields CDR1 MNHNS and CDR2 SASEGT. With V trimmed by 8 bases and J by 1 base, 6 bases remained unmatched. The CDR3 covers 14 residues. This chain's CDR3 is CASQGTEGTDTQYF. The CDR3 nucleotides are TGTGCCAGCCAAGGGACAGAGGGCACAGATACGCAGTATTTT.

This clonotype has only a few counts. It may be a read error: a sequence one base away is much more abundant. The chain carries TRBV20-1 and TRBJ2-5, with D possibly TRBD1 on 6 matching bases. In germline, CDR1 is DFQATT, CDR2 SNEGSKA (reference sequence). This CDR3 spans 13 amino acids. V lost 6 bases and J 5 bases, leaving 16 bases between the germline ends. The CDR3 here is CSATRGHSETQYF. CDR3 DNA: TGCAGTGCGACTCGGGGACATTCGGAGACCCAGTACTTC.

The chain joins TRBV20-1 to TRBJ2-7; TRBD2 might be the D (5 bases). The CDR3 spans 16 residues. V lost 0 bases and J 0 bases, leaving 15 bases between the germline ends. The germline CDR1 and CDR2 sequences are DFQATT and SNEGSKA (reference sequence). The CDR3 DNA reads as TGCAGTGCTAGAGATGGGGAGAGCCGAGCCTCCTACGAGCAGTACTTC. It translates to CSARDGESRASYEQYF.

This chain uses TRBV9 with TRBJ1-4; no firm D call. Germline V gene data show CDR1 as SGDLS and CDR2 as YYNGEE. There are 15 residues in the CDR3. V was trimmed by 0 bases and J by 5 bases, leaving 11 bases between them. CDR3 DNA sequence: TGTGCCAGCAGCGTAGCGGCTGGGATCAATGAAAAACTGTTTTTT. This gives the protein CASSVAAGINEKLFF.

V is TRBV9 and J is TRBJ2-1, with TRBD2 matching 11 bases. The V gene end was trimmed by 3 bases and the J gene end by 4 bases; junction bases not matched to a gene: 9. The length of the CDR3 is 17 residues. Germline V gene sequence: CDR1 SGDLS, CDR2 YYNGEE. CDR3 loop: CASSESSGGAFYNEQFF. In DNA form, the CDR3 reads TGTGCCAGCAGCGAGAGTAGCGGGGGGGCGTTTTACAATGAGCAGTTCTTC. Based on the CDR3 plus reference TRBV9 and TRBJ2-1, the full variable domain is DSGVTQTPKHLITATGQRVTLRCSPRSGDLSVYWYQQSLDQGLQFLIQYYNGEERAKGNILERFSAQQFPDLHSELNLSSLELGDSALYFCASSESSGGAFYNEQFFGPGTRLTVL.

This clonotype was recorded a few times. The chain employs TRBV29-1 and TRBJ2-5; 7 positions match TRBD1. Per germline, CDR1 SQVTM and CDR2 ANQGSEA. CDR3 length: 12 amino acids. V lost 3 bases to trimming and J lost 11 bases; unmatched junction nucleotides: 9. The CDR3 DNA reads TGCAGCGTTGAGGACAGGACGAGGGAGCAGTACTTC. This codes for CSVEDRTREQYF.

In its sample, this clonotype was seen once. This chain links TRBV7-2 with TRBJ1-2, with TRBD1 as a possible D gene (6 bases). Germline values: CDR1 SGHTA, CDR2 FQGNSA. The CDR3 is 14 amino acids. V was cut by 8 bases and J by 0 bases, with 13 bases left in between. The CDR3 DNA sequence: TGTGCCAGCGGCCTACGGACAGCTAACTATGGCTACACCTTC. It yields the protein CASGLRTANYGYTF. Full variable domain (remainder filled in from reference TRBV7-2 and TRBJ1-2): GAGVSQSPSNKVTEKGKDVELRCDPISGHTALYWYRQSLGQGLEFLIYFQGNSAPDKSGLPSDRFSAERTGGSVSTLTIQRTQQEDSAVYLCASGLRTANYGYTFGSGTRLTVV.

Only a few counts were recorded for this clonotype. V is TRBV10-3 and J is TRBJ2-3, with 7 bases aligning to TRBD1. This CDR3 comprises 15 residues. V dropped 5 bases and J dropped 0; count of bases not matched to a gene: 5. Germline values: CDR1 ENHRY, CDR2 SYGVKD. CDR3 residues: CAISTRQGSTDTQYF. In DNA, the CDR3 is TGTGCCATCAGTACCCGACAGGGTAGCACAGATACGCAGTATTTT.

This rearrangement joins TRBV24-1 to TRBJ1-1, with a possible D match to TRBD1 (6 bases). V was trimmed by 10 bases and J by 0 bases, leaving 11 bases between them. This CDR3 contains 13 residues. CDR1 and CDR2 (germline): KGHDR, SFDVKD. Here the CDR3 reads CATGDTMNTEAFF. In nucleotides, the CDR3 is TGTGCCACAGGGGACACAATGAACACTGAAGCTTTCTTT.

This clonotype was observed a few times. The chain combines TRBV20-1 with TRBJ2-5, with 9 bases aligning to TRBD1. This CDR3 is built from 13 residues. CDR1 and CDR2 from the germline V gene are DFQATT and SNEGSKA (reference sequence). J lost 2 bases, V lost 6 bases, and 4 bases had no gene match. The CDR3: CSAPGQGQETQYF. The CDR3 DNA follows: TGCAGTGCCCCGGGACAGGGTCAAGAGACCCAGTACTTC.

The chain recombines TRBV2 with TRBJ1-6, with 7 bases fitting TRBD1. From germline, CDR1 is SNHLY and CDR2 FYNNEI. This CDR3 has 18 amino acids. The V and J ends lost 5 bases and 0 bases, in that order; junction bases with no gene match: 10. In DNA form, the CDR3 reads TGTGCCAGCAGTTACAGGGGCACCGATAGCTCCTATAATTCACCCCTCCACTTT. Amino acids: CASSYRGTDSSYNSPLHF. The full variable domain, rest sourced from reference TRBV2 and TRBJ1-6, is EPEVTQTPSHQVTQMGQEVILRCVPISNHLYFYWYRQILGQKVEFLVSFYNNEISEKSEIFDDQFSVERPDGSNFTLKIRSTKLEDSAMYFCASSYRGTDSSYNSPLHFGNGTRLTVT.

This clonotype occurred a few times. The chain employs TRBV29-1 and TRBJ1-2; D is unresolved. Germline CDR1 SQVTM, CDR2 ANQGSEA. The CDR3 covers 13 residues. The V end was cut by 6 bases, the J end by 2 bases, with 13 bases between. The CDR3 bases are TGCAGCGTGGTGGACGGAGGGAACTATGGCTACACCTTC. The encoded protein is CSVVDGGNYGYTF.

J is TRBJ2-5 and V is TRBV27; D gene uncertain. The CDR3 covers 13 residues. Deletions cut 5 bases from V and 5 bases from J, with 12 bases between. CDR1 and CDR2 from the germline V gene are MNHEY and SMNVEV (reference sequence). The CDR3 nucleotides read TGTGCCAGCAGTGTTAACGCTTGGGAGACCCAGTACTTC. Its protein is CASSVNAWETQYF.